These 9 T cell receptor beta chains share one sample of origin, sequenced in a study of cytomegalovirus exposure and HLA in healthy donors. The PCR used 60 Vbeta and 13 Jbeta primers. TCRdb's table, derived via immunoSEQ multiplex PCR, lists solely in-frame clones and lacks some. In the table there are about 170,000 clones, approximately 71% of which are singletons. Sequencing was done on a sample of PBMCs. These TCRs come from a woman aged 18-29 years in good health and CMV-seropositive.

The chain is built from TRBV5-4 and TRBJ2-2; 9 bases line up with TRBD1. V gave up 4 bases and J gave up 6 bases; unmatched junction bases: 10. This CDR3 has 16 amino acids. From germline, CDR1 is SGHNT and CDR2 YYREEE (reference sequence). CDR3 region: CASSPGQGNIAGELFF. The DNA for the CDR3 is TGTGCCAGCAGCCCAGGACAGGGGAATATCGCCGGGGAGCTGTTTTTT.

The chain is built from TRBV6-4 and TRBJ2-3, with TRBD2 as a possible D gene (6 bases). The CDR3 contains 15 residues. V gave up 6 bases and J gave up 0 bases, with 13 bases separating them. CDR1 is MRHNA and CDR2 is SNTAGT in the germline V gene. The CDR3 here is CASSMAGISTDTQYF. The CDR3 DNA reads TGTGCCAGCAGCATGGCGGGGATTAGCACAGATACGCAGTATTTT.

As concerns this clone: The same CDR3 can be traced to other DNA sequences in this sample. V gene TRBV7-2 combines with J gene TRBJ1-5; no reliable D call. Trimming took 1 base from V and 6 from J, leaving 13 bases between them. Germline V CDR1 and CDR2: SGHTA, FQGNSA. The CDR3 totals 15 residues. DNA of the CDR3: TGTGCCAGCAGCTTAGGGTACTCTGGTCGTCAGCCCCAGCATTTT. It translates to CASSLGYSGRQPQHF.

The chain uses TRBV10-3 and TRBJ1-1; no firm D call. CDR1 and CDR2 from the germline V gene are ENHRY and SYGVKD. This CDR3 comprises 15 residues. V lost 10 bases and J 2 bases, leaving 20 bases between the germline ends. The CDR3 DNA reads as TGTGCCACCAGCCCCGATTACAACGTAAACACTGAAGCTTTCTTT. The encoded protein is CATSPDYNVNTEAFF.

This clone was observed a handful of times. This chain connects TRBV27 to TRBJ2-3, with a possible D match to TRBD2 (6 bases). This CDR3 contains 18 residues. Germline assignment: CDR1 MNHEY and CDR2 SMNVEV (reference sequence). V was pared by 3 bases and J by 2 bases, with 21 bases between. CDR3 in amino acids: CASSFATAGSRPTDTQYF. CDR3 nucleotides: TGTGCCAGCAGTTTTGCAACCGCCGGGAGTCGACCCACAGATACGCAGTATTTT.

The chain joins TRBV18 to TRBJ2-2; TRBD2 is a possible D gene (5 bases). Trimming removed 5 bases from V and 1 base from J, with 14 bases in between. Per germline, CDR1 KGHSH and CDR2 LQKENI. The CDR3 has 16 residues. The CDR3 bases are TGTGCCAGCTCATGGCTAGGAGGTCGGAACACCGGGGAGCTGTTTTTT. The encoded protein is CASSWLGGRNTGELFF.

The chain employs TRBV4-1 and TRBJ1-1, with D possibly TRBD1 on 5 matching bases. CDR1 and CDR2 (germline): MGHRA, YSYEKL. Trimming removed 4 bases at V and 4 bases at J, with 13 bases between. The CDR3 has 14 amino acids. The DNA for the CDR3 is TGCGCCAGCAGCCTCGTCCGGGGGGTCACTGAAGCTTTCTTT. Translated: CASSLVRGVTEAFF.

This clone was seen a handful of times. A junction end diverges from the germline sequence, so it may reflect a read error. Here the CDR3 DNA reads TGCGCCGGCAGCCCAGGAATCTTAGATAATTCACCCCTCCACTTT. This encodes CAGSPGILDNSPLHF. The chain has TRBV5-1 and TRBJ1-6; D is unclear. The CDR3 loop spans 15 amino acids. Germline V CDR1 and CDR2: SGHRS, YFSETQ.

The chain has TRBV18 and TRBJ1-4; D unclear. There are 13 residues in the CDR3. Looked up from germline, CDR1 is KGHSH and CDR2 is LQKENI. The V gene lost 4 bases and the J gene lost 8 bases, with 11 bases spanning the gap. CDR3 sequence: CASSRNRHEKLFF. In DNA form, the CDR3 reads TGTGCCAGCTCACGGAACAGACACGAAAAACTGTTTTTT.